The clone carrying this TCR beta chain came up once. This entry is derived from a study of PD-L1 blockade in urothelial cancer. As for the study in general: Each participant's history included 0 to 3 prior chemotherapy regimens.

The CDR3 loop spans 15 amino acids. The V gene's germline CDR1 is SGHAT and CDR2 FQNNGV. Unmatched junction bases numbered 2, after V lost 0 bases and J lost 4 bases. Profiling relied on immunoSEQ multiplex PCR, and the TCRdb table lists in-frame clones only, not all of them. The data contain tens of thousands of clones, around 87% of them singletons. The sequencing here drew on PBMCs, taken around atezolizumab (anti-PD-L1) treatment. The source is a woman in her seventies with urothelial cancer. The chain combines TRBV11-2 with TRBJ2-2; 7 bases agree with TRBD1. The CDR3 sequence is CASSLETGTTGELFF. The DNA for the CDR3 is TGTGCCAGCAGCTTAGAGACAGGGACCACCGGGGAGCTGTTTTTT.